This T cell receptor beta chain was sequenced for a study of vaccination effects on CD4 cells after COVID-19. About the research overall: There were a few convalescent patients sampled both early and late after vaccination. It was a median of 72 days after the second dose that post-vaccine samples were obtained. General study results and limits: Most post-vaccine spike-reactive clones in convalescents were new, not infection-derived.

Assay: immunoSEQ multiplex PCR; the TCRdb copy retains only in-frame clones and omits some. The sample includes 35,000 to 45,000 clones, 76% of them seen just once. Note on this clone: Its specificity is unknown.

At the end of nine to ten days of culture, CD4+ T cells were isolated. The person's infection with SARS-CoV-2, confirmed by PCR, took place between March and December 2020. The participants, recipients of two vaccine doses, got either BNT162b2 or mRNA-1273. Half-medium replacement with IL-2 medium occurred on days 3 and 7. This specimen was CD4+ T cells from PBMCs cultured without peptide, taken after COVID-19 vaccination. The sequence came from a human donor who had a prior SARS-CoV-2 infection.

The CDR3 region has the DNA TGTGCCAGCAGCGGCGTCCCGGGACTAGAAGGTGAGCAGTTCTTC. This translates into CASSGVPGLEGEQFF. The V gene is TRBV9, the J gene TRBJ2-1; 8 bases are shared with TRBD2. This CDR3 region has 15 residues. CDR1 and CDR2 from the germline V gene are SGDLS and YYNGEE. V was clipped by 3 bases and J by 9 bases; unmatched bases: 11.